The 11 T cell receptor beta chains below were found in one sample sequenced in a study of OX40 agonist ivuxolimab in advanced cancers. Assay used: immunoSEQ multiplex PCR; TCRdb lists only in-frame clones, some missing. The sample contains about 45,000 clones, around 90% of which appear only once. The sample consisted of CD4+ or CD8+ T cells sorted from blood, taken in a trial of the OX40 agonist ivuxolimab. The source is an adult with an advanced solid tumor such as melanoma, head and neck, liver or kidney cancer.

J is TRBJ2-1 and V is TRBV6-5; D is tentatively TRBD1 or TRBD2 (5 bases each). The germline gives CDR1 MNHEY, CDR2 SVGAGI. The ends were cut back, 5 bases at V and 0 bases at J, with 11 bases in the middle. CDR3 size: 15 residues. This chain's CDR3 is CASSRDVSSYNEQFF. CDR3 nucleotide sequence: TGTGCCAGCAGTAGGGACGTAAGCTCCTACAATGAGCAGTTCTTC.

The genes are TRBV6-5 and TRBJ2-7, with D possibly matching TRBD1 (6 bases). Germline lookup yields CDR1 MNHEY and CDR2 SVGAGI. The V end lost 5 bases, the J end lost 6 bases, and 17 bases lay between the germline ends. The CDR3 runs to 14 residues. The CDR3 DNA is TGTGCCAGCAGTCATGACAGGCAAATAGGCGAGCAGTACTTC. Its protein product is CASSHDRQIGEQYF.

This chain joins TRBV7-3 and TRBJ2-1, with 7 positions matching TRBD1. CDR1 and CDR2 from the germline V gene are SGHTA and FQGTGA. CDR3 length: 13 amino acids. Trimming cost V 5 bases and J 8 bases; bases outside gene matches: 6. CDR3 residues: CASSPGQMDEQFF. As DNA, the CDR3 is TGTGCCAGCAGCCCGGGACAGATGGATGAGCAGTTCTTC.

V and J are TRBV19 and TRBJ2-1; the match to TRBD1 covers 10 bases. V gave up 8 bases and J gave up 3 bases; unmatched junction bases: 7. Germline-derived CDR1 and CDR2 are LNHDA and SQIVND (reference sequence). CDR3 length: 15 residues. For the CDR3, the DNA is TGTGCCAGTGAGAGGGACAGGGGTGACTACAATGAGCAGTTCTTC. Translated, it gives CASERDRGDYNEQFF.

The chain recombines TRBV19 with TRBJ2-1, with 7 bases fitting TRBD2. Per the germline V gene, CDR1 is LNHDA and CDR2 is SQIVND (reference sequence). This CDR3 is 13 amino acids long. The V gene end was trimmed by 4 bases and the J gene end by 8 bases; junction bases not matched to a gene: 5. The CDR3 bases are TGTGCCAGTAGTAGCGGGAGTGGGTATGAGCAGTTCTTC. This translates into CASSSGSGYEQFF.

The chain recombines TRBV27 with TRBJ2-7; the D gene could be TRBD1 or TRBD2 (5 bases each). The CDR3 covers 14 residues. V was clipped by 5 bases and J by 4 bases, with 15 bases between them. CDR1 and CDR2 from the germline V gene are MNHEY and SMNVEV (reference sequence). Here the CDR3 DNA reads TGTGCCAGCAGTCCAGGACAAGCGGCGTACGAGCAGTACTTC. It specifies CASSPGQAAYEQYF.

This sequence joins TRBV5-1 and TRBJ1-2, with TRBD1 identical over 10 bases. Per the germline V gene, CDR1 is SGHRS and CDR2 is YFSETQ. This CDR3 is 18 amino acids long. V lost 0 bases, J lost 3 bases, and 11 bases stayed unmatched. The CDR3 nucleotides read TGCGCCAGCAGCTTGGCCGGGACAGGGGTTTTGTTGGACTATGGCTACACCTTC. It specifies CASSLAGTGVLLDYGYTF.

The gene calls are TRBV5-5 and TRBJ2-7, with 8 nucleotides matching TRBD1. In germline, CDR1 is SGHKS, CDR2 YYEKEE (reference sequence). Trimming cost V 5 bases and J 7 bases; bases outside gene matches: 11. The CDR3 runs 14 residues. CDR3 sequence reads: CASRWTGRVGEQYF. The DNA for the CDR3 is TGTGCCAGCAGGTGGACAGGGAGAGTGGGTGAGCAGTACTTC.

The V gene is TRBV27, the J gene TRBJ1-6, with TRBD1 matching 7 bases. The V gene's germline CDR1 is MNHEY and CDR2 SMNVEV (reference sequence). The CDR3 consists of 14 residues. The trim removed 3 bases at V and 9 bases at J, leaving 5 bases unmatched. This chain's CDR3 is CASSFAGGTSPLHF. The CDR3 DNA is TGTGCCAGCAGTTTCGCAGGGGGTACTTCACCCCTCCACTTT.

V is TRBV7-9 and J is TRBJ1-2; TRBD1 aligns across 10 bases. V shed 6 bases and J 6 bases; nucleotides not matched to a gene: 10. CDR1 and CDR2 (germline): SEHNR, FQNEAQ (reference sequence). The CDR3 loop spans 15 amino acids. The DNA of the CDR3 is TGTGCCAGCAGTTTAAGCGGGACAGGGGACCATGGCTACACCTTC. It translates to CASSLSGTGDHGYTF. The variable domain in full, with the rest retrieved from reference TRBV7-9 and TRBJ1-2, is DTGVSQNPRHKITKRGQNVTFRCDPISEHNRLYWYRQTLGQGPEFLTYFQNEAQLEKSRLLSDRFSAERPKGSFSTLEIQRTEQGDSAMYLCASSLSGTGDHGYTFGSGTRLTVV.

This chain joins TRBV5-1 and TRBJ2-1; 8 bases match TRBD2. CDR1 SGHRS and CDR2 YFSETQ come from the germline V gene. V was pared by 0 bases and J by 6 bases, with 5 bases of the junction left unmatched. The CDR3 runs 15 residues. The CDR3 region is CASSLAGLGGNEQFF. CDR3 coding DNA: TGCGCCAGCAGCTTGGCGGGACTAGGGGGCAATGAGCAGTTCTTC.